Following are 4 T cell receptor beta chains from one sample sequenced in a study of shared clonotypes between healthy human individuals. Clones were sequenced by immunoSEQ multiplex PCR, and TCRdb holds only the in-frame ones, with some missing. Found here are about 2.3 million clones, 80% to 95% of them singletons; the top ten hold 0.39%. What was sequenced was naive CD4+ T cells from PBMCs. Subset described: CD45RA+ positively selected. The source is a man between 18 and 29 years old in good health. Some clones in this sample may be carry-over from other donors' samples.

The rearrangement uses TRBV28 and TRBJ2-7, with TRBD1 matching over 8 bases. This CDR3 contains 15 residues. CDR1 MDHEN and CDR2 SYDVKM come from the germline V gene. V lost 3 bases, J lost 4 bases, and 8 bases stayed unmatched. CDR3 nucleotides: TGTGCCAGCAGTTTGGGAGGACAGGGAGATTACGAGCAGTACTTC. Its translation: CASSLGGQGDYEQYF.

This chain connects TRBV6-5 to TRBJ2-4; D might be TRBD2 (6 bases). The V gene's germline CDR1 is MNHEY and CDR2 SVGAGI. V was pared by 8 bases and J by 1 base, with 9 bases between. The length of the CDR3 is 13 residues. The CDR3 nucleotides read TGTGCCAGCTCTGCGGGGGCCAAAAACATTCAGTACTTC. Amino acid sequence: CASSAGAKNIQYF.

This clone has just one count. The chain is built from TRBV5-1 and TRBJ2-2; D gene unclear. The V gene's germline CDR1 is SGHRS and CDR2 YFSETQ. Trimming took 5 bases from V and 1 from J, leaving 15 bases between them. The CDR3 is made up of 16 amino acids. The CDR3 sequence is CASRMAASGNTGELFF. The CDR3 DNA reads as TGCGCCAGCAGGATGGCTGCGTCGGGGAACACCGGGGAGCTGTTTTTT.

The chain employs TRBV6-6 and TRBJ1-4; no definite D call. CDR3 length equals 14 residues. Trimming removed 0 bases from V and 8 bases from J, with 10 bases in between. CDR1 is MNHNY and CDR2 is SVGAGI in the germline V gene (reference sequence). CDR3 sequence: CASSYSRTREKLFF. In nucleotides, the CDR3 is TGTGCCAGCAGTTACTCGAGGACGAGGGAAAAACTGTTTTTT.